This T cell receptor (beta chain) was identified during a study of T cells in tumors after PD-1 blockade (dated by TCRdb to 2018 to 2020). At the level of the whole study: Patients with prior checkpoint blockade, systemic immunosuppressant use, or recent radiotherapy or other anti-cancer therapy within 4 weeks were excluded. To compare clonotypes in blood versus tumor, bulk TCR sequencing was run on under 11 peripheral blood samples drawn from about five patients. Ongoing daily vismodegib 150 mg was also given to a subset of patients during anti-PD-1 treatment. An average of 113,528 TCR templates (range about 24,679-257,772) and approximately 38,000 unique clonotypes was obtained for peripheral blood samples. Treatment consisted of either cemiplimab 350 mg every 2 weeks or pembrolizumab 200 mg every 3 weeks. Using site-matched tumors from BCC or SCC patients sampled before and after anti-PD-1 therapy, the study carried out paired single-cell RNA and TCR sequencing. RECIST version 1.1 was the standard used to evaluate clinical response. Points the paper makes about the study in general: Roughly 40% of TCR clonotypes from the tumor were detected in blood, and certain novel exhausted tumor clones were present in blood collected before treatment, which suggests recruitment from the periphery. The source of novel T cell clones was not identified and could include lymphoid organs or rare unexpanded clones within the tumor or its periphery.

The immunoSEQ platform was used to carry out deep TCRbeta sequencing. Concerning the study's data processing: For further analysis, only productive rearrangements were exported out of the immunoSEQ Analyzer. T cell phenotypes were assigned to bulk TCRbeta clonotypes by matching the clonotypes to single-cell RNA+TCR-seq clones with the same TCRbeta sequence. Using bulk TCR sequencing data, clone enrichment in tumor was calculated by dividing a clone's tumor frequency by the same clone's PBMC frequency. GLIPH was used to group TCRs into specificity groups, clusters of distinct TCRs likely recognizing common antigens via shared CDR3 motifs. The table comes from immuneACCESS by way of TCRdb, which keeps in-frame sequences with V and J called. Part of the clones is missing from these tables; in studies checked, under half for an unresolved V gene and the rest for unknown reasons. That table supplies the V and J calls and clone size; D and trimming were determined from the DNA. In this sample the table shows 30,000 to 40,000 clones, around 78% of which occur a single time. Of the sample, around 40% is held by the ten largest clones.

This clone was seen a handful of times. The antigen it recognizes is unknown. Base qualities are missing; no much larger clone stands one base away. Read against the paper, the sample's time point label means: before anti-PD-1 therapy. For bulk TCRbeta sequencing, genomic DNA was extracted from tumor biopsies or peripheral blood, and input amounts ranged from about 600 ng to 6,004 ng. Histologically proven advanced or metastatic basal or squamous cell carcinoma was present in all patients, all of whom were poor candidates for surgical resection. The basal cell carcinoma cohort comprised more than 10 patients, of whom about eight had bulk tumor TCR sequencing. Material: PBMCs, obtained before anti-PD-1 treatment. The receptor's source is a human donor with basal cell carcinoma.

CDR3 sequence: CASSQNQNTEAFF. The nucleotides read TGTGCCAGCAGCCAAAATCAGAACACTGAAGCTTTCTTT. The chain couples TRBV14 to TRBJ1-1; the D gene cannot be resolved reliably. The CDR3 covers 13 residues, taking in both the cysteine and the phenylalanine. Only the CDR3 region is kept as DNA, spanning 39 bases read in frame from base 1. Trimming costs V 2 bases and J 1 base, and their ends lie 5 bases apart. CDR1 and CDR2, per the germline V gene, are SGHDN and FVKESK.